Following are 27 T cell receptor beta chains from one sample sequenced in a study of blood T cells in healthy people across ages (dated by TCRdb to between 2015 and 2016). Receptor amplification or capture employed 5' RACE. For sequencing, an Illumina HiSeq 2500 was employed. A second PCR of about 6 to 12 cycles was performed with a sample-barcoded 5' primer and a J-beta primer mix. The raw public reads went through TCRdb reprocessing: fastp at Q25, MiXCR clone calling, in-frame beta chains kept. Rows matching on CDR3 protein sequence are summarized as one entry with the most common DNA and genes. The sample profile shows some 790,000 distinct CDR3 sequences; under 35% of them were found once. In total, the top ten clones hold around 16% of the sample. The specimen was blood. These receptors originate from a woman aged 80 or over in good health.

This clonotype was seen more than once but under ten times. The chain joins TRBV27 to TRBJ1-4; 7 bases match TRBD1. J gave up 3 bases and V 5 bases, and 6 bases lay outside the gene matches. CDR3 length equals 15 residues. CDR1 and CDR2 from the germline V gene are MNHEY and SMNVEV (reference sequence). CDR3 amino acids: CASSTWTGPNEKLFF. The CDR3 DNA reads TGTGCCAGCAGTACCTGGACAGGTCCTAATGAAAAACTGTTTTTT.

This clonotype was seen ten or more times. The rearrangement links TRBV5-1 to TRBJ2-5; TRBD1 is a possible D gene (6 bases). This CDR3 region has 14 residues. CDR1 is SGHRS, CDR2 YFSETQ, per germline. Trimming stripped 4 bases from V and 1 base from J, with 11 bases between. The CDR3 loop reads CASSPGHTQETQYF. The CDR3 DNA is TGCGCCAGCAGCCCGGGACACACCCAAGAGACCCAGTACTTC.

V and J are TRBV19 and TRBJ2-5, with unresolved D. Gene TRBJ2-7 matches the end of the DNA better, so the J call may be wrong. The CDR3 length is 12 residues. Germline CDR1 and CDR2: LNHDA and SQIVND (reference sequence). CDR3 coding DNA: TGTGCCAGTAGGACACAGACCTACGAGCAGTACTTC. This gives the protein CASRTQTYEQYF.

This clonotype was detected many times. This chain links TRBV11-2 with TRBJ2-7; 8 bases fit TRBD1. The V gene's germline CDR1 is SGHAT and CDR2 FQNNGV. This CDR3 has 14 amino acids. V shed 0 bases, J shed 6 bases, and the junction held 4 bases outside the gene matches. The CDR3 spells CASSLDWTGTEQYF. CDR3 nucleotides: TGTGCCAGCAGCTTAGACTGGACAGGGACCGAGCAGTACTTC.

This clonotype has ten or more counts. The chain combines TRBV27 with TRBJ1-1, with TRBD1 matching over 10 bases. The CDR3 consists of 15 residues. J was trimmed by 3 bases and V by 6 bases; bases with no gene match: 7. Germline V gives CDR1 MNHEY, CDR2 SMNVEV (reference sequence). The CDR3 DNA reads TGTGCCAGCAGCAGGACAGGGGGTGTGTACACTGAAGCTTTCTTT. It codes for CASSRTGGVYTEAFF.

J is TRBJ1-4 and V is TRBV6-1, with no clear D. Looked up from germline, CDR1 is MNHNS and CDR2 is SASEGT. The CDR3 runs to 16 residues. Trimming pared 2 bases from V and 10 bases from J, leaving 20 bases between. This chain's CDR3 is CASSEQAEVGSGKLFF. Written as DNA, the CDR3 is TGTGCCAGCAGTGAACAGGCTGAGGTCGGCTCTGGAAAACTGTTTTTT.

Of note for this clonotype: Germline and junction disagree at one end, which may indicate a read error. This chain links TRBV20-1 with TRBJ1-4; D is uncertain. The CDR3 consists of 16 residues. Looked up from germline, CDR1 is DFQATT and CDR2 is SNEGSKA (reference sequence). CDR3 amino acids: CSAPTGLYSTNEKRFF. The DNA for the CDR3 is TGCAGTGCTCCTACCGGGCTATACTCAACTAATGAAAAACGGTTTTTT.

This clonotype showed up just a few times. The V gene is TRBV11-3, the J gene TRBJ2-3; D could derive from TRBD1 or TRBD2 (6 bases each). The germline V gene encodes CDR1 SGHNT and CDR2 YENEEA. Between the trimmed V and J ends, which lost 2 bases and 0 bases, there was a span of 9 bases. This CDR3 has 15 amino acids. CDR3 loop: CASSLIGGSTDTQYF. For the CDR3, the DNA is TGTGCCAGCAGCTTAATAGGGGGGAGCACAGATACGCAGTATTTT. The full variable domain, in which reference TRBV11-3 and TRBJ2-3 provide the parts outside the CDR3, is EAGVVQSPRYKIIEKKQPVAFWCNPISGHNTLYWYLQNLGQGPELLIRYENEEAVDDSQLPKDRFSAERLKGVDSTLKIQPAELGDSAVYLCASSLIGGSTDTQYFGPGTRLTVL.

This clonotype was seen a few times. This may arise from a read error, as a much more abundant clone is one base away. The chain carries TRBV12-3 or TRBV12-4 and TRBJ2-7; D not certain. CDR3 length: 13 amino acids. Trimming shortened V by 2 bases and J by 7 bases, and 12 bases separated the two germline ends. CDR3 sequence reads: CASSLKLHGEQYF. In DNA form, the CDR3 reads TGTGCCAGCAGTTTAAAGCTGCACGGGGAGCAGTACTTC.

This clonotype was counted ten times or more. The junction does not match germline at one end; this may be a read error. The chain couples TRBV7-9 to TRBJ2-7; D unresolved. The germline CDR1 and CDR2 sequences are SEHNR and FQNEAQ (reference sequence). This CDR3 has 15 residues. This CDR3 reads CASSLAGIESSEQYF. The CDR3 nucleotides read TGTGCCAGCAGTTTAGCTGGTATTGAGTCCAGCGAGCAGTACTTC.

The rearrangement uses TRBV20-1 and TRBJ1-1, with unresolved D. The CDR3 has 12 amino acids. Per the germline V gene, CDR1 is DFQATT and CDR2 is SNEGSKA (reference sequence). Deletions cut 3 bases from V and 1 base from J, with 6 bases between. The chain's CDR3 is CSASRRNTEAFF. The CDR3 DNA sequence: TGCAGTGCTAGCCGTAGGAACACTGAAGCTTTCTTT.

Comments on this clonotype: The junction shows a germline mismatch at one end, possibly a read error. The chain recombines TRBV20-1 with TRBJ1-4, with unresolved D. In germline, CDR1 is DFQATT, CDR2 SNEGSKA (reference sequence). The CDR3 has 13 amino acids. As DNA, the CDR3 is TGCAGTGCAAATCAAGCAACTAATGAAAAACCGTTTTTT. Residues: CSANQATNEKPFF.

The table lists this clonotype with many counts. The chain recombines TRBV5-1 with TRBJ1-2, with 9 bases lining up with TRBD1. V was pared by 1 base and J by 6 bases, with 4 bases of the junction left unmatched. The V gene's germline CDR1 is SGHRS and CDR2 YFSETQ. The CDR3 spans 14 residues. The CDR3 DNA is TGCGCCAGCAGCTTGTGGACAGGGGTCGATGGCTACACCTTC. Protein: CASSLWTGVDGYTF.

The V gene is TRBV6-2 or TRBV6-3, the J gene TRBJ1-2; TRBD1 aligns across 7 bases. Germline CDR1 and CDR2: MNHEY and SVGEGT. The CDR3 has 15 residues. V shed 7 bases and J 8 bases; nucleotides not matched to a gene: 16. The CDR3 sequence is CASNQDRVKGNGYTF. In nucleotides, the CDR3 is TGTGCCAGCAACCAAGACAGGGTGAAAGGCAACGGCTACACCTTC.

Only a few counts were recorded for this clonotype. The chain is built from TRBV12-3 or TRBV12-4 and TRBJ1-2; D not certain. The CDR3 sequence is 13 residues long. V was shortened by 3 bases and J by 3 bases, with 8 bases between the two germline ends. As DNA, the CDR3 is TGTGCCAGCAGTTTGGACCTGTACTATGGCTACACCTTC. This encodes CASSLDLYYGYTF.

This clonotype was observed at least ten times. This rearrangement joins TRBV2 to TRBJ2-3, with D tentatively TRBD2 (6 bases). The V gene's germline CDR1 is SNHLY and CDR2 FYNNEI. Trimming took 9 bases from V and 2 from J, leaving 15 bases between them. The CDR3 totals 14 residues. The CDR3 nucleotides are TGTGCCAGTCGGCGGGCGGGGTACACAGATACGCAGTATTTT. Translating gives CASRRAGYTDTQYF. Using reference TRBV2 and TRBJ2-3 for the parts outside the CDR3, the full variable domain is EPEVTQTPSHQVTQMGQEVILRCVPISNHLYFYWYRQILGQKVEFLVSFYNNEISEKSEIFDDQFSVERPDGSNFTLKIRSTKLEDSAMYFCASRRAGYTDTQYFGPGTRLTVL.

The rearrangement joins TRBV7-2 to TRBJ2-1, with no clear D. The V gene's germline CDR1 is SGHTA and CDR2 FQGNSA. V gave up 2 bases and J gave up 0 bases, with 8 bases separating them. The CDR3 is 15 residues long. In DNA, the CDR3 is TGTGCCAGCAGCTTACGGCGGTTCTCCTACAATGAGCAGTTCTTC. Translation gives CASSLRRFSYNEQFF. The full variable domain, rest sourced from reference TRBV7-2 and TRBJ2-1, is GAGVSQSPSNKVTEKGKDVELRCDPISGHTALYWYRQSLGQGLEFLIYFQGNSAPDKSGLPSDRFSAERTGGSVSTLTIQRTQQEDSAVYLCASSLRRFSYNEQFFGPGTRLTVL.

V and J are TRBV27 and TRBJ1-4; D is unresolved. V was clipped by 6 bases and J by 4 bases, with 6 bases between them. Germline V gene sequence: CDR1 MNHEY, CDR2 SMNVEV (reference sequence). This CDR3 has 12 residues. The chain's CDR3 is CASRSYNEKLFF. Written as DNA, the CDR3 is TGTGCCAGCAGGTCTTATAATGAAAAACTGTTTTTT.

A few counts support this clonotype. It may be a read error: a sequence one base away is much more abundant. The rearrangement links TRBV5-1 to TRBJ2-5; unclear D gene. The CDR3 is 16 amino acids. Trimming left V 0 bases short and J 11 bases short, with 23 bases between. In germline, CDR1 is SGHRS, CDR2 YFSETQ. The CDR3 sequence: CASSLARSTAGDEQYF. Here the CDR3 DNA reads TGCGCCAGCAGCTTGGCGCGCAGCACAGCTGGGGATGAGCAGTACTTC. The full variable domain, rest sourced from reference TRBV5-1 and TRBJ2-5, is KAGVTQTPRYLIKTRGQQVTLSCSPISGHRSVSWYQQTPGQGLQFLFEYFSETQRNKGNFPGRFSGRQFSNSRSEMNVSTLELGDSALYLCASSLARSTAGDEQYFGPGTRLLVL.

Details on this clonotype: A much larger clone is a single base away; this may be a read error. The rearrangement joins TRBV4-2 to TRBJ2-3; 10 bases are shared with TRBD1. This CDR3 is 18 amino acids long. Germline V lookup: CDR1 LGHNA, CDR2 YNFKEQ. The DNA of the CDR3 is TGTGCCGGCAGCCAAGGAACTCTGACAGGGGGCCTCGGAGATACGCAGTATTTT. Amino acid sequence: CAGSQGTLTGGLGDTQYF.

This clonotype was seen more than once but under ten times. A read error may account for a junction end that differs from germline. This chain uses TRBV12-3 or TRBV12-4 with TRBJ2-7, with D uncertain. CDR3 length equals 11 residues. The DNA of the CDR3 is TGTGTCAGCAGTTTTATGGTTGAGCAGTACTTC. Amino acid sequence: CVSSFMVEQYF.

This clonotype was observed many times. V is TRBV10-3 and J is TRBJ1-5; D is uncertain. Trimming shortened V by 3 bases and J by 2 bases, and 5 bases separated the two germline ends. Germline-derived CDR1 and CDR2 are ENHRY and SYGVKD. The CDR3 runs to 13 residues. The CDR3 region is CAISDVRNQPQHF. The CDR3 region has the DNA TGTGCCATCAGTGATGTGCGCAATCAGCCCCAGCATTTT.

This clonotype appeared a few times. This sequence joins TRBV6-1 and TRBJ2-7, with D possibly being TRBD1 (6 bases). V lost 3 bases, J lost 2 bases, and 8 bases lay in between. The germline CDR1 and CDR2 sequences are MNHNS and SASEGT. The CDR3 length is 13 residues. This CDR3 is CASSEGAPYEQYF. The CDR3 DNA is TGTGCCAGCAGTGAGGGGGCCCCCTACGAGCAGTACTTC.

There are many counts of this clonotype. The CDR3 nucleotides read TGCGCCAGCAGCCGACTGACCGGGTCAGATACGCAGTATTTT. Encoded protein: CASSRLTGSDTQYF. This sequence joins TRBV5-1 and TRBJ2-3; D gene unclear. The germline CDR1 and CDR2 sequences are SGHRS and YFSETQ. V gave up 4 bases and J gave up 4 bases, with 13 bases separating them. The length of the CDR3 is 14 residues.

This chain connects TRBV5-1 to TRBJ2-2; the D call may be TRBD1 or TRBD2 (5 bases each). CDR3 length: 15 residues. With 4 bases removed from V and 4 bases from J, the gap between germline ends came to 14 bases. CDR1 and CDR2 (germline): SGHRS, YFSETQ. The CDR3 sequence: CASSPRDAGTGELFF. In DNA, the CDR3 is TGCGCCAGCAGCCCCCGGGACGCAGGCACCGGGGAGCTGTTTTTT.

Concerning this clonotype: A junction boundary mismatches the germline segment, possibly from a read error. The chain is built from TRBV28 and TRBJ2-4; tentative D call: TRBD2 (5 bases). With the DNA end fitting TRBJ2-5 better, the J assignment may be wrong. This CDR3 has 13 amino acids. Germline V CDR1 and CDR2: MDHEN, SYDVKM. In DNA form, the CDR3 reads TGTGTCAGCGGCGGGCTCCCACAAGAGACCCAGTACTTC. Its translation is CVSGGLPQETQYF.

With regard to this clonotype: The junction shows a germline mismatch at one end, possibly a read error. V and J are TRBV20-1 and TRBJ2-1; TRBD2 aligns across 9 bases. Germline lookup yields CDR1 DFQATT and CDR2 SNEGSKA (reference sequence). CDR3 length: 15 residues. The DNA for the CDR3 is TGCAGTGCTCCGACTGGCGGGGGGGCCTACAATGAGCAGTTCTTT. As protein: CSAPTGGGAYNEQFF.